This T cell receptor beta chain was recorded in a study of human T cells and chemical hapten exposure. Time point specified: patch test 2, 6 weeks after DPC sensitization. Described treatment: therapeutic diphenylcyclopropenone sensitization with weekly scalp DPC. Original processing methods: Samples had a median of approximately 89,000 TCRs, ranging roughly 20,000 to 690,600. TCRdb ran MiXCR on the RACE reads and lists one entry per CDR3 protein. These V and J calls rely on TCRdb rather than the paper's analysis. The sample includes around 80,000 distinct CDR3 sequences, 6.5% to 8% of them seen just once. Comment on this clonotype: A much larger clone sits a single nucleotide away, making a read error possible.

The V and J ends lost 4 bases and 2 bases respectively, with 12 bases between them. CDR3 size: 15 residues. Germline CDR1 reads MNHEY; CDR2 reads SVGEGT. This sequence originates from a woman in her 30s with alopecia areata. Some clones in this sample may be carry-over from other donors' samples. The chain carries TRBV6-2 or TRBV6-3 and TRBJ1-5; D call uncertain. The sequencing here drew on whole blood, taken in connection with sensitization to the hapten diphenylcyclopropenone (DPC). CDR3: CASSWVGWGNQPQHF. DNA of the CDR3: TGTGCCAGCAGTTGGGTCGGGTGGGGCAATCAGCCCCAGCATTTT.